This T cell receptor beta chain was sequenced during a study of blood T cell repertoires in COVID-19. Study-level background: The United States, Italy and Spain provided the acute and convalescent COVID-19 samples. The cDNA or gDNA used as material had been derived from T cells, B-cell-depleted T cells, or PBMCs.

In the original analysis: Cell counts per sample came from amplifying reference gene primers. The repertoire was sequenced with immunoSEQ multiplex PCR; TCRdb's copy has only in-frame clones and lacks some. That table furnishes V, J and clone size, whereas the DNA furnished D and trimming. The sample lists more than 85,000 clones, 60% to 80% occurring once. Germline V gives CDR1 SGHDN, CDR2 FVKESK. The CDR3 sequence is 15 residues long. Trimming left V 4 bases short and J 8 bases short, with 20 bases between. This receptor was identified in a man aged 60-69 years with active or convalescent COVID-19. The chain combines TRBV14 with TRBJ1-2; tentatively, D is TRBD1 (6 bases). Sequencing was done on a sample of peripheral blood. CDR3 bases: TGTGCCAGCAGCCCAACTGGGGGGGGCTCGACGGGCTACACCTTC. Protein sequence: CASSPTGGGSTGYTF.